This is a list of T cell receptor beta chains from one sample in a study of cytomegalovirus exposure and HLA in healthy donors. Measured with immunoSEQ multiplex PCR; TCRdb has only the in-frame clones, and not every one. The sample has 95,000 to 150,000 clones, less than 80% seen once; the top ten hold less than 4%. The sequenced sample consisted of PBMCs. These receptors all stem from a man aged 40-50 years in good health and CMV-seropositive. Each CDR3 is given with its conserved first and last residue. The order of the fields is J gene, V gene, clone size, D gene, CDR3 DNA, CDR3 protein. A D gene is named only where the DNA matches it firmly. Rows may omit the clone size; those that give it use once, few, many or a size class.

J: TRBJ1-6
V: TRBV11-2
size: -
D: -
DNA: TGTGCCAGCAGCCAGACCAGGGGTGCCGGATCACCCCTCCACTTT
CDR3: CASSQTRGAGSPLHF

J: TRBJ2-1
V: TRBV7-2
size: -
D: -
DNA: TGTGCCAGCAGCTCCTCAGGGGGGCCTCCAAGGAATGAGCAGTTCTTC
CDR3: CASSSSGGPPRNEQFF

J: TRBJ1-5
V: TRBV12-5
size: -
D: -
DNA: TGTGCTAGTGGGCGGGTTTACAATCAGCCCCAGCATTTT
CDR3: CASGRVYNQPQHF

J: TRBJ1-2
V: TRBV6-5
size: few
D: TRBD1
DNA: TGTGCCAGCAGTTACGGGACAGGGAACTATGGCTACACCTTC
CDR3: CASSYGTGNYGYTF

J: TRBJ2-3
V: TRBV27
size: -
D: -
DNA: TGTGCCAGCAGTTCCGGCACAGATACGCAGTATTTT
CDR3: CASSSGTDTQYF

J: TRBJ1-4
V: TRBV7-8
size: -
D: TRBD1
DNA: TGTGCCAGCAGCTCGTCCCGGGACAGGGGAGGCGAAAAACTGTTTTTT
CDR3: CASSSSRDRGGEKLFF

J: TRBJ1-2
V: TRBV9
size: -
D: -
DNA: TGTGCCAGCAGCCTCAGAGGCGGCTACACCTTC
CDR3: CASSLRGGYTF

J: TRBJ2-2
V: TRBV15
size: -
D: TRBD1
DNA: TGTGCCACCAGCGGTGGACAGGGGGACACCGGGGAGCTGTTTTTT
CDR3: CATSGGQGDTGELFF

J: TRBJ1-2
V: TRBV19
size: -
D: -
DNA: TGTGCCAGTACTCGACAGCAGGGGACCAATTATGGCTACACCTTC
CDR3: CASTRQQGTNYGYTF

J: TRBJ1-5
V: TRBV7-9
size: -
D: -
DNA: TGTGCCAGCAGCTTACGGGGGGATCAGCCCCAGCATTTT
CDR3: CASSLRGDQPQHF

J: TRBJ2-3
V: TRBV7-6
size: -
D: -
DNA: TGTGCCAGCAGCCCATTCGCGAGGGGCGGGGTAGGGGATACGCAGTATTTT
CDR3: CASSPFARGGVGDTQYF

J: TRBJ1-2
V: TRBV25-1
size: few
D: TRBD1
DNA: TGTGCCAGCAGTGACCGGGACAGGGATTTCCTCCGGTATGGCTACACCTTC
CDR3: CASSDRDRDFLRYGYTF

J: TRBJ2-3
V: TRBV5-1
size: few
D: TRBD1
DNA: TGCGCCAGCAGCTTGGCCGGACAGGGAACAGATACGCAGTATTTT
CDR3: CASSLAGQGTDTQYF

J: TRBJ1-5
V: TRBV6-1
size: -
D: -
DNA: TGTGCCAGCAGTGAAGGTCCCCCGTCCATACTCAGCAATCAGCCCCAGCATTTT
CDR3: CASSEGPPSILSNQPQHF

J: TRBJ1-5
V: TRBV28
size: -
D: TRBD1
DNA: TGTGCCAGCATACCGCGCGGGACAGGGTTCAATCAGCCCCAGCATTTT
CDR3: CASIPRGTGFNQPQHF

J: TRBJ2-7
V: TRBV18
size: -
D: TRBD2
DNA: TGTGCCAGCTCATCCTTAGCGGGAGGGAAGGAGCAGTACTTC
CDR3: CASSSLAGGKEQYF

J: TRBJ2-7
V: TRBV9
size: -
D: TRBD1
DNA: TGTGCCAGCAGCGTAGCTCGGGACAGGGTCTCCTACGAGCAGTACTTC
CDR3: CASSVARDRVSYEQYF